This passage covers 30 T cell receptor beta chains from one sample sequenced in a study of shared clonotypes between healthy human individuals. Method: immunoSEQ multiplex PCR; TCRdb's copy keeps in-frame clones and lacks some. The profile shows about 2.3 million clones, more than 85% of them singletons. Sequenced sample: naive CD4+ T cells from PBMCs. Subset specified: CD45RA+ positively selected. These receptors were collected from a man younger than 30 in good health. Some clones in this sample may be carry-over from other donors' samples.

This chain uses TRBV30 with TRBJ1-4; maybe TRBD1 (5 bases). The CDR3 sequence is 14 residues long. Germline loops: CDR1 GTSNPN, CDR2 SVGIG (reference sequence). Trimming left V 6 bases short and J 7 bases short, with 18 bases between. The CDR3 DNA is TGTGCCTGCAACGAGGGTAGGGGTAGTGAAAAACTGTTTTTT. It is translated as CACNEGRGSEKLFF.

This chain joins TRBV28 and TRBJ1-2; no reliable D call. The CDR3 is 17 residues long. The V and J ends lost 5 bases and 4 bases respectively, with 23 bases between them. Germline V gives CDR1 MDHEN, CDR2 SYDVKM. The CDR3: CASSPGKRTPRLYGYTF. Here the CDR3 DNA reads TGTGCCAGCAGTCCTGGAAAGAGGACGCCACGACTCTATGGCTACACCTTC.

J is TRBJ2-5 and V is TRBV10-3, with 11 positions matching TRBD1. CDR3 length: 16 residues. CDR1 ENHRY and CDR2 SYGVKD come from the germline V gene. V gave up 4 bases and J gave up 4 bases; unmatched junction bases: 8. The CDR3 sequence: CAISVGGQGARETQYF. The CDR3 DNA reads TGTGCCATCAGTGTCGGCGGACAGGGGGCGCGAGAGACCCAGTACTTC.

The rearrangement joins TRBV19 to TRBJ2-4, with 7 bases matching TRBD2. The CDR3 is 15 amino acids. Unmatched junction bases numbered 8, after V lost 8 bases and J lost 1 base. Germline V CDR1 and CDR2: LNHDA, SQIVND (reference sequence). The CDR3 DNA reads as TGTGCCAGTCAGCTCATGGGAGGGGCCAAAAACATTCAGTACTTC. Protein product: CASQLMGGAKNIQYF.

The V gene is TRBV30, the J gene TRBJ1-3; D perhaps matches TRBD1 (5 bases). This CDR3 is 16 amino acids long. Trimming shortened V by 0 bases and J by 0 bases, and 12 bases separated the two germline ends. CDR1 GTSNPN and CDR2 SVGIG come from the germline V gene (reference sequence). The CDR3 sequence is CAWSVRDGHSGNTIYF. The DNA for the CDR3 is TGTGCCTGGAGTGTTCGGGACGGGCACTCTGGAAACACCATATATTTT.

The chain employs TRBV6-1 and TRBJ1-5; 9 nucleotides match TRBD1. After removal of 4 bases from V and 9 bases from J, the junction contained 7 bases not matched to a gene. The CDR3 sequence is 14 residues long. CDR1 is MNHNS, CDR2 SASEGT, per germline. The CDR3 coding sequence is TGTGCCAGCAGTGGACGGGACAGGGAATGGCCCCAGCATTTT. This codes for CASSGRDREWPQHF.

This chain links TRBV7-2 with TRBJ1-1; D might be TRBD1 (5 bases). The CDR3 totals 14 residues. The V and J ends lost 3 bases and 6 bases respectively, with 14 bases between them. Germline CDR1 SGHTA, CDR2 FQGNSA. The CDR3 protein is CASSFQGLSSEAFF. The CDR3, as DNA: TGTGCCAGCAGCTTTCAGGGCTTGAGTTCTGAAGCTTTCTTT. The whole variable domain, remainder taken from reference TRBV7-2 and TRBJ1-1, is GAGVSQSPSNKVTEKGKDVELRCDPISGHTALYWYRQSLGQGLEFLIYFQGNSAPDKSGLPSDRFSAERTGGSVSTLTIQRTQQEDSAVYLCASSFQGLSSEAFFGQGTRLTVV.

The V gene is TRBV30, the J gene TRBJ2-1; the D is unclear. The V gene's germline CDR1 is GTSNPN and CDR2 SVGIG (reference sequence). V lost 2 bases to trimming and J lost 12 bases, with 14 bases between them. This CDR3 has 12 residues. This CDR3 is CAWSPTTLTQFF. CDR3 nucleotides: TGTGCCTGGAGTCCAACGACCCTAACGCAGTTCTTC.

The rearrangement links TRBV7-9 to TRBJ1-3; a possible D gene is TRBD1 (5 bases). V was pared by 4 bases and J by 0 bases, with 16 bases between. Germline values: CDR1 SEHNR, CDR2 FQNEAQ (reference sequence). The CDR3 is 17 residues long. Here the CDR3 DNA reads TGTGCCAGCAGCTCAATAGGGGCCGTTGTCTCTGGAAACACCATATATTTT. Residues: CASSSIGAVVSGNTIYF. The full variable domain, with the rest looked up from reference TRBV7-9 and TRBJ1-3, is DTGVSQNPRHKITKRGQNVTFRCDPISEHNRLYWYRQTLGQGPEFLTYFQNEAQLEKSRLLSDRFSAERPKGSFSTLEIQRTEQGDSAMYLCASSSIGAVVSGNTIYFGEGSWLTVV.

As concerns this clone: This specimen includes other DNA sequences encoding the same CDR3. J is TRBJ2-7 and V is TRBV11-3; D may be TRBD1 or TRBD2 (5 bases each). Germline-derived CDR1 and CDR2 are SGHNT and YENEEA. V was trimmed by 1 base and J by 2 bases, leaving 9 bases between them. This CDR3 has 14 residues. The CDR3 here is CASSLGGSAYEQYF. The DNA of the CDR3 is TGTGCCAGCAGCTTAGGGGGGAGCGCCTACGAGCAGTACTTC. The entire variable domain, with the rest obtained from reference TRBV11-3 and TRBJ2-7, is as follows: EAGVVQSPRYKIIEKKQPVAFWCNPISGHNTLYWYLQNLGQGPELLIRYENEEAVDDSQLPKDRFSAERLKGVDSTLKIQPAELGDSAVYLCASSLGGSAYEQYFGPGTRLTVT.

In regard to this clone: Additional DNA sequences in this sample encode the identical CDR3. The chain uses TRBV10-1 and TRBJ2-5, with a possible D match to TRBD1 (6 bases). Trimming removed 0 bases from V and 4 bases from J, with 9 bases in between. The CDR3 runs to 14 residues. Germline V gene lookup returns CDR1 WNHNN and CDR2 SYGVQD (reference sequence). In DNA, the CDR3 is TGCGCCAGCAGTGAGTCTACAGGGCGAGAGACCCAGTACTTC. Translation: CASSESTGRETQYF.

CDR3 coding DNA: TGCGCCAGCAGCCGGGACGGGGAACCCTACGAGCAGTACTTC. Its protein product is CASSRDGEPYEQYF. The gene calls are TRBV5-1 and TRBJ2-7; D assignment may be TRBD1 or TRBD2 (5 bases each). The CDR3 totals 14 residues. Germline V gives CDR1 SGHRS, CDR2 YFSETQ. Trimming cost V 4 bases and J 2 bases, with 13 bases left between them.

CDR3 in amino acids: CAWSVNMPTDTQYF. The CDR3 DNA follows: TGTGCCTGGAGTGTAAATATGCCTACAGATACGCAGTATTTT. The V gene is TRBV30, the J gene TRBJ2-3; unclear D gene. From germline, CDR1 is GTSNPN and CDR2 SVGIG (reference sequence). This CDR3 spans 14 amino acids. V dropped 0 bases and J dropped 3 bases, with 10 bases sitting between them.

Turning to this clone: Additional DNA sequences in this sample encode the identical CDR3. J is TRBJ2-5 and V is TRBV30; no reliable D call. V was shortened by 0 bases and J by 1 base, with 6 bases between the two germline ends. The CDR3 contains 13 residues. Germline CDR1 GTSNPN, CDR2 SVGIG (reference sequence). CDR3 sequence reads: CAWSVLAQETQYF. CDR3 in DNA: TGTGCCTGGAGTGTATTAGCCCAAGAGACCCAGTACTTC.

V is TRBV28 and J is TRBJ2-1; TRBD2 matches at 9 bases. J was trimmed by 0 bases and V by 2 bases; bases with no gene match: 11. From germline, CDR1 is MDHEN and CDR2 SYDVKM. There are 19 residues in the CDR3. For the CDR3, the DNA is TGTGCCAGCAGTTTAGTCTGGCGGGAGGGCCAGGGCTCCTACAATGAGCAGTTCTTC. Its translation: CASSLVWREGQGSYNEQFF.

The chain is built from TRBV27 and TRBJ2-2; weak D call: TRBD1 (6 bases). Germline CDR1 and CDR2: MNHEY and SMNVEV (reference sequence). The V and J ends lost 0 bases and 6 bases respectively, with 14 bases between them. The CDR3 runs to 16 residues. This CDR3 is CASSLSGARTAGELFF. As DNA, the CDR3 is TGTGCCAGCAGTTTATCGGGGGCGAGGACAGCCGGGGAGCTGTTTTTT.

This clone is a singleton in its sample. V is TRBV7-9 and J is TRBJ1-2, with 7 bases identical to TRBD1. The germline V gene encodes CDR1 SEHNR and CDR2 FQNEAQ (reference sequence). The ends lost 5 bases at V and 7 bases at J; junction bases unmatched: 16. The CDR3 is 16 amino acids. The CDR3, as DNA: TGTGCCAGCAGCCCACGACAGGGACAACAAGTCGGTGGCTACACCTTC. This sequence encodes CASSPRQGQQVGGYTF.

The chain has TRBV5-6 and TRBJ2-3, with D possibly matching TRBD2 (6 bases). Trimming removed 0 bases at V and 4 bases at J, with 18 bases between. Looked up from germline, CDR1 is SGHDT and CDR2 is YYEEEE. The CDR3 is made up of 17 amino acids. CDR3 nucleotides: TGTGCCAGCAGCTTGGAGTTGTCGCGGACGGGAGCAGATACGCAGTATTTT. Protein: CASSLELSRTGADTQYF.

This chain joins TRBV29-1 and TRBJ1-1; D unresolved. CDR1 and CDR2 (germline): SQVTM, ANQGSEA. V dropped 0 bases and J dropped 5 bases, with 16 bases sitting between them. There are 15 residues in the CDR3. The CDR3 protein is CSVEDRVFGKTEAFF. Here the CDR3 DNA reads TGCAGCGTTGAAGATCGGGTGTTTGGAAAAACTGAAGCTTTCTTT.

A note on this clone: This sample also contains other DNA sequences that code for the same CDR3. J is TRBJ1-2 and V is TRBV5-1; a weak D match, TRBD1 (6 bases). The CDR3 is 15 amino acids. The V end lost 4 bases, the J end lost 2 bases, and 15 bases lay between the germline ends. The germline CDR1 and CDR2 sequences are SGHRS and YFSETQ. CDR3 residues: CASSLGGGPNYGYTF. CDR3 in DNA: TGCGCCAGCAGCCTGGGAGGGGGGCCCAACTATGGCTACACCTTC.

A remark on this clone: The junction shows a germline mismatch at one end, possibly a read error. The chain couples TRBV19 to TRBJ2-7; 7 positions agree with TRBD1. This CDR3 spans 13 amino acids. The germline V gene has CDR1 LNHDA and CDR2 SQIVND (reference sequence). CDR3 in amino acids: CASSRDRKYGQYF. CDR3 nucleotides: TGTGCCAGTAGCCGGGACAGAAAGTACGGGCAGTACTTC.

This sequence joins TRBV10-3 and TRBJ2-2; 7 bases fit TRBD1. V lost 9 bases, J lost 5 bases, and 9 bases stayed unmatched. The CDR3 covers 14 residues. Germline CDR1 is ENHRY and CDR2 is SYGVKD. Here the CDR3 DNA reads TGTGCCATGAAGGGACAGCTAGGTACCGGGGAGCTGTTTTTT. This sequence encodes CAMKGQLGTGELFF.

The chain's CDR3 is CSVDVGGTQETQYF. The CDR3 coding sequence is TGCAGCGTTGACGTCGGGGGGACCCAAGAGACCCAGTACTTC. This sequence joins TRBV29-1 and TRBJ2-5; 7 nucleotides match TRBD2. J lost 1 base, V lost 3 bases, and 5 bases had no gene match. The CDR3 is 14 residues long. Germline CDR1 and CDR2: SQVTM and ANQGSEA.

J is TRBJ1-1 and V is TRBV27; D call uncertain. CDR1 is MNHEY and CDR2 is SMNVEV in the germline V gene (reference sequence). Deletions cut 4 bases from V and 1 base from J, with 13 bases between. This CDR3 contains 15 residues. The DNA of the CDR3 is TGTGCCAGCAGTTCCCCCCGGGGAAGGAACACTGAAGCTTTCTTT. Its translation: CASSSPRGRNTEAFF.

This chain links TRBV7-9 with TRBJ2-5, with TRBD1 matching over 8 bases. CDR1 is SEHNR, CDR2 FQNEAQ, per germline (reference sequence). The CDR3 spans 15 residues. V lost 5 bases and J lost 5; bases outside the gene matches: 10. CDR3 bases: TGTGCCAGCAGCGGCCGGGACAGGCCATGGGAGACCCAGTACTTC. Protein sequence: CASSGRDRPWETQYF. Supplemented by reference TRBV7-9 and TRBJ2-5, the full variable domain reads DTGVSQNPRHKITKRGQNVTFRCDPISEHNRLYWYRQTLGQGPEFLTYFQNEAQLEKSRLLSDRFSAERPKGSFSTLEIQRTEQGDSAMYLCASSGRDRPWETQYFGPGTRLLVL.

This chain connects TRBV5-1 to TRBJ2-4, with TRBD2 identical over 7 bases. Germline CDR1 and CDR2: SGHRS and YFSETQ. The CDR3 runs 14 residues. Losses at the gene ends were 7 bases for V and 6 bases for J; bases not matched to a gene: 10. This CDR3 reads CASRARDYGNIQYF. In DNA form, the CDR3 reads TGCGCCAGCCGAGCCCGGGACTACGGAAACATTCAGTACTTC.

This chain's CDR3 is CAWSGQGMTEAFF. CDR3 in DNA: TGTGCCTGGAGCGGACAGGGGATGACTGAAGCTTTCTTT. V usage is TRBV30 and J usage is TRBJ1-1, with 9 bases identical to TRBD1. The CDR3 covers 13 residues. Per germline, CDR1 GTSNPN and CDR2 SVGIG (reference sequence). V shed 3 bases, J shed 5 bases, and the junction held 4 bases outside the gene matches. Drawing the rest from reference TRBV30 and TRBJ1-1, the complete variable domain is SQTIHQWPATLVQPVGSPLSLECTVEGTSNPNLYWYRQAAGRGLQLLFYSVGIGQISSEVPQNLSASRPQDRQFILSSKKLLLSDSGFYLCAWSGQGMTEAFFGQGTRLTVV.

V usage is TRBV5-1 and J usage is TRBJ1-1; a weak D match, TRBD1 (5 bases). Trimming took off 3 bases at V and 0 bases at J, with 12 bases between the two ends. The CDR3 runs to 15 residues. Germline V CDR1 and CDR2: SGHRS, YFSETQ. For the CDR3, the DNA is TGCGCCAGCAGCTCCACGGGACGGATGAACACTGAAGCTTTCTTT. Translated, it gives CASSSTGRMNTEAFF. The full variable domain, completed using reference TRBV5-1 and TRBJ1-1, is KAGVTQTPRYLIKTRGQQVTLSCSPISGHRSVSWYQQTPGQGLQFLFEYFSETQRNKGNFPGRFSGRQFSNSRSEMNVSTLELGDSALYLCASSSTGRMNTEAFFGQGTRLTVV.

The V gene is TRBV7-3, the J gene TRBJ2-2; perhaps TRBD2 as D (7 bases). This CDR3 is built from 18 residues. The germline V gene has CDR1 SGHTA and CDR2 FQGTGA. V shed 6 bases and J shed 8 bases, with 28 bases lying between them. As DNA, the CDR3 is TGTGCCAGCAGAAACCCCGAGGGGGGGAGGTTACGGAAAGGGGAGCTGTTTTTT. Encoded protein: CASRNPEGGRLRKGELFF.

The gene calls are TRBV28 and TRBJ2-7, with 9 bases identical to TRBD2. The CDR3 is 15 amino acids. Per germline, CDR1 MDHEN and CDR2 SYDVKM. The J segment lost 2 bases and the V segment lost 4 bases, leaving 6 bases of the junction unmatched. As DNA, the CDR3 is TGTGCCAGCAGTTCTCATAGCGGGAGCCCCTACGAGCAGTACTTC. It yields the protein CASSSHSGSPYEQYF.